Below, one TCR beta chain is given with its context. Its target is unknown. This sample is drawn from a study of long-term antiretroviral therapy in people with HIV. Study context: The immediate-ART recommendation dates to 2015, and the earliest samples predate it by about a decade. Broader study findings: Whereas controls had wider CDR3 length ranges, HIV repertoires had narrower ones. Investigators report no available data on ART adherence, viral resistance or therapy changes.

Per the germline V gene, CDR1 is MNHEY and CDR2 is SMNVEV (reference sequence). The CDR3 runs to 11 residues. Trimming took 5 bases from V and 2 from J, leaving 4 bases between them. Researchers report immunoSEQ v3.0 was run at survey level. TCRdb's table, derived via immunoSEQ multiplex PCR, lists solely in-frame clones and lacks some. The sample lists approximately 18,000 clones, over 75% occurring once. Without exception, participants with HIV were treated in the United States. The rearrangement joins TRBV27 to TRBJ2-7; D remains unclear. This TCR derives from a young man with HIV. The sample consisted of unsorted PBMCs, taken roughly 2.1 years before starting antiretroviral therapy. Here the CDR3 reads CASSQAYEQYF. The DNA of the CDR3 is TGTGCCAGCAGTCAGGCCTACGAGCAGTACTTC.